The next 10 T cell receptor beta chains were all read from a single sample in a study of CD8 T cells in Susac syndrome. An amount of RNA that ranged from roughly 0.5 to 1 ug was reverse transcribed with random hexamers. TCRdb passed the immunoSEQ multiplex PCR reads through MiXCR, listing each CDR3 protein once. The data hold roughly 100,000 distinct CDR3 sequences, with approximately 96% observed a single time. Input material: CD8+ T cells from PBMCs. The receptors were sampled from a human donor with Susac syndrome.

The chain links TRBV28 to TRBJ2-3, with D perhaps matching TRBD1 (6 bases). Germline assignment: CDR1 MDHEN and CDR2 SYDVKM. The CDR3 runs to 13 residues. V lost 5 bases and J lost 7, with 13 bases in between. The CDR3 spells CASSVRDKNTQYF. Here the CDR3 DNA reads TGTGCCAGCAGTGTCCGGGACAAAAATACGCAGTATTTT.

The chain has TRBV4-3 and TRBJ2-3; D remains unclear. The germline V gene encodes CDR1 LGHNA and CDR2 YSLEER. This CDR3 spans 13 amino acids. V dropped 8 bases and J dropped 1 base, with 10 bases sitting between them. The CDR3 is CASRDSGTDTQYF. The CDR3 DNA follows: TGCGCCAGCCGCGACTCGGGCACAGATACGCAGTATTTT.

V is TRBV12-3 or TRBV12-4 and J is TRBJ1-1, with D maybe TRBD1 (5 bases). V was cut by 4 bases and J by 6 bases, with 9 bases left in between. CDR3 length: 12 residues. For the CDR3, the DNA is TGTGCCAGCAGTTCAGGGTTTTCTGAAGCTTTCTTT. Translation gives CASSSGFSEAFF.

The chain uses TRBV30 and TRBJ1-2, with unresolved D. Per germline, CDR1 GTSNPN and CDR2 SVGIG (reference sequence). The CDR3 has 13 amino acids. Trimming removed 3 bases from V and 6 bases from J, with 14 bases in between. CDR3 amino acids: CAWRVGESDGYTF. CDR3 DNA: TGTGCCTGGAGGGTTGGGGAGAGCGATGGCTACACCTTC.

The chain carries TRBV4-3 and TRBJ1-6, with TRBD1 matching over 7 bases. Trimming took 0 bases from V and 0 from J; bases not matched to a gene: 2. Germline V gives CDR1 LGHNA, CDR2 YSLEER. This CDR3 has 17 residues. CDR3 coding DNA: TGCGCCAGCAGCCAAGATCAGGGGGGCTCCTATAATTCACCCCTCCACTTT. It translates to CASSQDQGGSYNSPLHF.

The rearrangement uses TRBV7-6 and TRBJ1-5; the D gene is possibly TRBD1 (5 bases). V was shortened by 3 bases and J by 6 bases, with 9 bases between the two germline ends. Germline V gene data show CDR1 as SGHVS and CDR2 as FNYEAQ. This CDR3 is 13 amino acids long. The CDR3 here is CASSLTASQPQHF. In DNA, the CDR3 is TGTGCCAGCAGCTTGACAGCTAGTCAGCCCCAGCATTTT.

The chain's CDR3 is CSASGTSGGQGDEQFF. The CDR3 DNA sequence: TGCAGTGCCAGTGGGACTAGCGGGGGCCAAGGGGATGAGCAGTTCTTC. V is TRBV20-1 and J is TRBJ2-1, with TRBD2 identical over 14 bases. J was trimmed by 8 bases and V by 6 bases; bases with no gene match: 12. Looked up from germline, CDR1 is DFQATT and CDR2 is SNEGSKA (reference sequence). The CDR3 sequence is 16 residues long.

Written as DNA, the CDR3 is TGTGCCAGCAGTTACCGAGCAGGGGGCGGGAACGGGGAGCTGTTTTTT. This codes for CASSYRAGGGNGELFF. V is TRBV6-5 and J is TRBJ2-2; TRBD1 aligns across 8 bases. J was trimmed by 7 bases and V by 2 bases; bases with no gene match: 9. The CDR3 is made up of 16 amino acids. Germline loops: CDR1 MNHEY, CDR2 SVGAGI.

The rearrangement links TRBV5-1 to TRBJ2-7; 10 nucleotides line up with TRBD2. This CDR3 has 14 amino acids. V gave up 5 bases and J gave up 3 bases; unmatched junction bases: 5. Germline CDR1 and CDR2: SGHRS and YFSETQ. Written as DNA, the CDR3 is TGCGCCAGCAGGAAACTAGCGGGGAGCTACGAGCAGTACTTC. As protein: CASRKLAGSYEQYF.

The chain has TRBV2 and TRBJ1-5, with D perhaps TRBD1 (5 bases). V lost 7 bases and J lost 8, with 15 bases in between. The length of the CDR3 is 13 residues. Germline assignment: CDR1 SNHLY and CDR2 FYNNEI. Here the CDR3 DNA reads TGTGCCAGCACTGAGGACATCAAGAAGCCCCAGCATTTT. It yields the protein CASTEDIKKPQHF. Based on the CDR3 plus reference TRBV2 and TRBJ1-5, the full variable domain is EPEVTQTPSHQVTQMGQEVILRCVPISNHLYFYWYRQILGQKVEFLVSFYNNEISEKSEIFDDQFSVERPDGSNFTLKIRSTKLEDSAMYFCASTEDIKKPQHFGDGTRLSIL.